The 21 T cell receptor beta chains below all came from one sample that was sequenced in a study of blood T cell repertoires in COVID-19. Assay used: immunoSEQ multiplex PCR; TCRdb lists only in-frame clones, some missing. The profile covers roughly 300,000 clones, with 86% appearing a single time and about 1.7% taken by the ten largest. The sequenced material came from peripheral blood. The receptors here all came from a woman in her fifties or sixties with acute or convalescent COVID-19.

Note on this clone: Other DNA sequences from this sample encode an identical CDR3 as well. The V call is TRBV28, the J call TRBJ1-5; the D is unclear. The germline gives CDR1 MDHEN, CDR2 SYDVKM. The CDR3 loop spans 15 amino acids. The germline V and J ends were trimmed by 4 bases and 2 bases, with 12 bases remaining between them. The CDR3 loop reads CASSSGFRGNQPQHF. The CDR3 nucleotides are TGTGCCAGCAGTTCGGGGTTTCGAGGCAATCAGCCCCAGCATTTT. The whole variable domain, filled in from reference TRBV28 and TRBJ1-5, reads DVKVTQSSRYLVKRTGEKVFLECVQDMDHENMFWYRQDPGLGLRLIYFSYDVKMKEKGDIPEGYSVSREKKERFSLILESASTNQTSMYLCASSSGFRGNQPQHFGDGTRLSIL.

The count of this clone is one. This sequence joins TRBV4-2 and TRBJ1-5; 11 bases map to TRBD1. Trimming removed 3 bases from V and 5 bases from J; junction bases left unmatched: 0. CDR3 length equals 14 residues. CDR1 LGHNA and CDR2 YNFKEQ come from the germline V gene. CDR3 region: CASSQGQGDQPQHF. The CDR3, as DNA: TGTGCCAGCAGCCAGGGACAGGGGGATCAGCCCCAGCATTTT.

This rearrangement joins TRBV5-1 to TRBJ2-1; D is ambiguous. The CDR3 loop spans 15 amino acids. Trimming took 4 bases from V and 2 from J, leaving 13 bases between them. Germline V gene sequence: CDR1 SGHRS, CDR2 YFSETQ. The DNA for the CDR3 is TGCGCCAGCAGCCTGGTACAGTCCCCCTACAATGAGCAGTTCTTC. This encodes CASSLVQSPYNEQFF.

This rearrangement joins TRBV3-1 (or the pseudogene TRBV3-2) to TRBJ2-1; the D gene is possibly TRBD2 (5 bases). Trimming took off 0 bases at V and 16 bases at J, with 13 bases between the two ends. Germline CDR1 is LGHDT and CDR2 is YNNKEL (reference sequence). The CDR3 runs 12 residues. This CDR3 is CASSQDSRAVFF. CDR3 DNA: TGTGCCAGCAGCCAAGATTCGAGGGCAGTCTTCTTC.

This chain links TRBV7-9 with TRBJ1-1; 8 bases match TRBD1. J gave up 10 bases and V 5 bases, and 9 bases lay outside the gene matches. CDR1 and CDR2 from the germline V gene are SEHNR and FQNEAQ (reference sequence). The CDR3 covers 13 residues. In DNA, the CDR3 is TGTGCCAGCAGCCTAGGACAGGGCGCAGGAGCTTTCTTT. Its protein product is CASSLGQGAGAFF.

The chain couples TRBV15 to TRBJ1-6; D is possibly TRBD1 (6 bases). CDR1 and CDR2 (germline): LNHNV, YYDKDF (reference sequence). Trimming took 0 bases from V and 7 from J, leaving 13 bases between them. The CDR3 spans 16 residues. The CDR3 reads CATSRDPRQANSPLHF. CDR3 nucleotides: TGTGCCACCAGCAGAGATCCGCGACAGGCCAATTCACCCCTCCACTTT.

The CDR3: CASSPTAPYEQYF. The CDR3 nucleotides read TGTGCCAGCAGCCCGACTGCCCCCTACGAGCAGTACTTC. The chain carries TRBV3-1 (or the pseudogene TRBV3-2) and TRBJ2-7; no clear D. The CDR3 spans 13 residues. V was clipped by 4 bases and J by 2 bases, with 9 bases between them. CDR1 and CDR2 from the germline V gene are LGHDT and YNNKEL (reference sequence).

This clone has only a few counts. This chain connects TRBV28 to TRBJ1-4, with D possibly matching TRBD1 (6 bases). V was clipped by 3 bases and J by 0 bases, with 14 bases between them. The germline gives CDR1 MDHEN, CDR2 SYDVKM. The CDR3 is 17 amino acids. The CDR3 protein is CASSLGRGYATNEKLFF. CDR3 nucleotides: TGTGCCAGCAGTTTGGGCAGGGGCTACGCAACTAATGAAAAACTGTTTTTT.

The rearrangement uses TRBV30 and TRBJ2-2; TRBD2 matches 7 bases. The CDR3 has 15 residues. The J segment lost 2 bases and the V segment lost 5 bases, leaving 8 bases of the junction unmatched. Per the germline V gene, CDR1 is GTSNPN and CDR2 is SVGIG (reference sequence). CDR3 residues: CAWFGRDYNTGELFF. CDR3 DNA: TGTGCCTGGTTCGGCCGGGACTACAACACCGGGGAGCTGTTTTTT. The variable domain in full, with the rest retrieved from reference TRBV30 and TRBJ2-2, is SQTIHQWPATLVQPVGSPLSLECTVEGTSNPNLYWYRQAAGRGLQLLFYSVGIGQISSEVPQNLSASRPQDRQFILSSKKLLLSDSGFYLCAWFGRDYNTGELFFGEGSRLTVL.

This clone was detected only once. The chain recombines TRBV9 with TRBJ1-2; TRBD1 might be the D (5 bases). Germline assignment: CDR1 SGDLS and CDR2 YYNGEE. Between the trimmed V and J ends, which lost 4 bases and 1 base, there was a span of 14 bases. CDR3 length: 15 residues. The CDR3 protein is CASSPPGRGNYGYTF. The CDR3 bases are TGTGCCAGCAGCCCCCCAGGGAGGGGTAACTATGGCTACACCTTC.

This chain links TRBV4-3 with TRBJ2-3; 16 bases match TRBD2. Germline CDR1 reads LGHNA; CDR2 reads YSLEER. The CDR3 is 15 amino acids. The V segment lost 3 bases and the J segment 8 bases; nucleotides outside the gene matches: 2. The DNA for the CDR3 is TGCGCCAGCAGCCAGGGACTAGCGGGAGGGCGTACGCAGTATTTT. This encodes CASSQGLAGGRTQYF.

The chain uses TRBV2 and TRBJ1-1; 7 nucleotides match TRBD1. The J segment lost 4 bases and the V segment lost 7 bases, leaving 9 bases of the junction unmatched. Looked up from germline, CDR1 is SNHLY and CDR2 is FYNNEI. The CDR3 totals 14 residues. The CDR3: CASIISGGSTEAFF. In nucleotides, the CDR3 is TGTGCCAGCATTATATCAGGGGGGAGCACTGAAGCTTTCTTT.

The table lists this clone with a count of one. The chain joins TRBV5-5 to TRBJ1-5; D unresolved. Trimming took 0 bases from V and 5 from J, leaving 12 bases between them. There are 15 residues in the CDR3. Germline assignment: CDR1 SGHKS and CDR2 YYEKEE (reference sequence). The CDR3 bases are TGTGCCAGCAGCTTGGCCAGGATTGGCTATCAGCCCCAGCATTTT. It is translated as CASSLARIGYQPQHF.

V gene TRBV29-1 combines with J gene TRBJ2-1, with 11 bases fitting TRBD1. Germline V gene sequence: CDR1 SQVTM, CDR2 ANQGSEA. This CDR3 comprises 13 residues. Trimming cost V 7 bases and J 6 bases; bases outside gene matches: 5. The CDR3 DNA reads TGCAGCGCCCCGGGACAGGGGGTCAATGAGCAGTTCTTC. Its translation is CSAPGQGVNEQFF.

The V call is TRBV4-1, the J call TRBJ2-1, with TRBD1 identical over 10 bases. From germline, CDR1 is MGHRA and CDR2 YSYEKL. This CDR3 is built from 17 residues. The J segment lost 5 bases and the V segment lost 1 base, leaving 8 bases of the junction unmatched. The DNA of the CDR3 is TGCGCCAGCAGCCAAGTTTTCAGGGACAGGGGACACAATGAGCAGTTCTTC. Its protein product is CASSQVFRDRGHNEQFF.

V usage is TRBV19 and J usage is TRBJ1-6; TRBD1 aligns across 9 bases. Unmatched junction bases numbered 7, after V lost 6 bases and J lost 10 bases. The CDR3 totals 14 residues. Germline CDR1 is LNHDA and CDR2 is SQIVND (reference sequence). The CDR3 loop reads CASSQGQGRSPLHF. Here the CDR3 DNA reads TGTGCCAGTAGCCAGGGACAGGGACGCTCACCCCTCCACTTT.

This clone was counted once. V gene TRBV6-5 combines with J gene TRBJ1-2, with 8 bases matching TRBD1. Looked up from germline, CDR1 is MNHEY and CDR2 is SVGAGI. CDR3 length: 15 residues. V was pared by 5 bases and J by 6 bases, with 11 bases of the junction left unmatched. In DNA, the CDR3 is TGTGCCAGCAGTAACCCTCCACAGGGGGAGCATGGCTACACCTTC. Translating gives CASSNPPQGEHGYTF.

This chain connects TRBV4-2 to TRBJ1-1; D not certain. CDR1 is LGHNA, CDR2 YNFKEQ, per germline. V was shortened by 0 bases and J by 10 bases, with 6 bases between the two germline ends. This CDR3 has 11 amino acids. The CDR3: CASSQEGRAFF. CDR3 coding DNA: TGTGCCAGCAGCCAAGAGGGGAGAGCTTTCTTT.

The rearrangement links TRBV7-9 to TRBJ2-7; 10 bases match TRBD2. Germline V gene sequence: CDR1 SEHNR, CDR2 FQNEAQ (reference sequence). The CDR3 is 14 residues long. V gave up 5 bases and J gave up 3 bases; unmatched junction bases: 4. CDR3 sequence: CASSKGLADYEQYF. The CDR3 DNA sequence: TGTGCCAGCAGCAAAGGACTAGCGGACTACGAGCAGTACTTC.

The CDR3 DNA follows: TGTGCCAGCAGGGGGACAGGGGCAGGATCACCCCTCCACTTT. Its protein product is CASRGTGAGSPLHF. V and J are TRBV9 and TRBJ1-6, with 10 bases that match TRBD1. V gave up 5 bases and J gave up 10 bases; unmatched junction bases: 6. This CDR3 has 14 residues. Germline CDR1 and CDR2: SGDLS and YYNGEE.

This sequence joins TRBV23-1 and TRBJ2-7; 8 positions agree with TRBD2. TRBV23-1 qualifies as an ORF whose function is uncertain. With 8 bases clipped from V and 0 bases from J, the junction kept 6 bases outside the gene matches. The CDR3 length is 14 residues. DNA of the CDR3: TGCGCCAGCCCCCCAGCGGGGGACTCCTACGAGCAGTACTTC. Translated: CASPPAGDSYEQYF.